A selection of T cell receptor beta chains follows, all from one sample in a study of blood T cell repertoires in COVID-19. The assay was immunoSEQ multiplex PCR, and TCRdb's table has in-frame clones only and misses some. The table records approximately 88,000 clones, around nine tenths of them present only once. Sequencing input: peripheral blood. The receptors shown here come from a woman in her fifties or sixties in a cohort sampled during active COVID-19. Each CDR3 is given with its conserved first and last residue. The D gene is left open where the match is weak. Expanded clones are given a class, and other clones once, few, many or no size at all.

-	-	TRBV3-1/TRBV3-2	TRBJ1-1	CASSQVARGMEAFF	TGTGCCAGCAGCCAAGTGGCCAGGGGAATGGAGGCTTTCTTT
TRBD2	-	TRBV5-1	TRBJ2-7	CASSPGGGYEQYF	TGCGCCAGCAGTCCCGGGGGGGGCTACGAGCAGTACTTC
TRBD1	-	TRBV2	TRBJ1-2	CASSWDRGGYTF	TGTGCCAGCAGTTGGGACAGGGGAGGCTACACCTTC
TRBD2	-	TRBV28	TRBJ2-2	CASLHGTRDTGELFF	TGTGCCAGCCTTCATGGGACTAGGGACACCGGGGAGCTGTTTTTT
-	once	TRBV5-1	TRBJ2-7	CASSLEAGLDPISYEQYF	TGCGCCAGCAGCTTGGAGGCGGGGCTAGACCCGATTTCCTACGAGCAGTACTTC
-	-	TRBV6-5	TRBJ2-7	CASSYWQGRYEQYF	TGTGCCAGCAGTTACTGGCAGGGCCGGTACGAGCAGTACTTC
TRBD1	-	TRBV7-9	TRBJ1-1	CASSSGTVNTEAFF	TGTGCCAGCAGCTCTGGGACAGTGAACACTGAAGCTTTCTTT
TRBD1	-	TRBV5-4	TRBJ1-3	CASSSGQGRNTIYF	TGTGCCAGCAGCTCCGGACAGGGGAGAAACACCATATATTTT
-	once	TRBV12-5	TRBJ2-2	CASSNTGPTGELFF	TGTGCTAGTTCGAATACAGGGCCCACCGGGGAGCTGTTTTTT
-	-	TRBV5-4	TRBJ2-1	CASSKTLADSYNEQFF	TGTGCCAGCAGCAAAACTCTAGCTGACTCCTACAATGAGCAGTTCTTC
-	-	TRBV21-1	TRBJ1-1	CASSPPTENRGPTEAFF	TGTGCCAGCAGCCCCCCGACTGAAAACAGGGGTCCCACTGAAGCTTTCTTT
-	-	TRBV7-2	TRBJ1-5	CASSSQGFEQPQHF	TGTGCCAGCAGCTCACAGGGTTTCGAACAGCCCCAGCATTTT
-	many	TRBV6-5	TRBJ2-5	CASRRAGEETQYF	TGTGCCAGCAGGCGGGCCGGGGAGGAGACCCAGTACTTC
-	-	TRBV6-6	TRBJ2-2	CASSYLEKFNTGELFF	TGTGCCAGCAGTTACCTAGAGAAGTTCAACACCGGGGAGCTGTTTTTT
-	-	TRBV6-5	TRBJ2-5	CATYPGVGETQYF	TGTGCCACCTACCCAGGGGTTGGAGAGACCCAGTACTTC
TRBD1	-	TRBV5-4	TRBJ1-4	CASSKPGQLNEKLFF	TGTGCCAGCAGCAAGCCGGGACAGCTTAATGAAAAACTGTTTTTT
TRBD1	-	TRBV3-1/TRBV3-2	TRBJ2-7	CASSQATGVRYEQYF	TGTGCCAGCAGCCAAGCCACAGGGGTGCGATACGAGCAGTACTTC
-	once	TRBV5-1	TRBJ2-5	CASSGDSGMETQYF	TGCGCCAGCAGCGGGGATAGCGGAATGGAGACCCAGTACTTC
TRBD1	-	TRBV3-1/TRBV3-2	TRBJ2-7	CASSQAAGQGSGQYF	TGTGCCAGCAGCCAAGCTGCAGGACAGGGTAGCGGGCAGTACTTC
-	-	TRBV4-2	TRBJ1-1	CASSQDGAGRNTEAFF	TGTGCCAGCAGCCAAGATGGGGCAGGAAGGAACACTGAAGCTTTCTTT